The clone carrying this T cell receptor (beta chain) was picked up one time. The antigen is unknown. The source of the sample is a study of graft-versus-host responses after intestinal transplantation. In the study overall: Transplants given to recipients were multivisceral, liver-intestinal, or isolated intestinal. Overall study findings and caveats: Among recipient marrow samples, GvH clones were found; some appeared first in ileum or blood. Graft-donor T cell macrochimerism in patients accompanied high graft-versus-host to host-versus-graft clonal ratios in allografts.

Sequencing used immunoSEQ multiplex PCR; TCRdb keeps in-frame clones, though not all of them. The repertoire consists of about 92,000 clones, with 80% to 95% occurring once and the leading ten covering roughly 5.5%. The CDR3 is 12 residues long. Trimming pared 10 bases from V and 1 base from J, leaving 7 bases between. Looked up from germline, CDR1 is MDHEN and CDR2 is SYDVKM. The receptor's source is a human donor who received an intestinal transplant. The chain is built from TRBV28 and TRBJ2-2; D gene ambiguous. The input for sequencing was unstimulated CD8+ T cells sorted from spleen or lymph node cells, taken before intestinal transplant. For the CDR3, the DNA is TGTGCCACCAGACTGAACACCGGGGAGCTGTTTTTT. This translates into CATRLNTGELFF.